The entry that follows covers one T cell receptor beta chain sequence. This entry belongs to a study of blood T cell repertoires in COVID-19. Study-wide context: COVID-19 samples from acute and convalescent phases originated in the United States, Italy and Spain. PBMCs, B-cell-depleted T cells, or T cells were the source of the cDNA or gDNA that made up the material.

Original processing methods: Amplification with reference gene primers provided the estimates of nucleated cell counts. Using immunoSEQ multiplex PCR, the repertoire was profiled, and TCRdb retains in-frame clones only, with some absent. The V and J calls and the clone size are those of that table, but D and trimming were determined from the DNA. The sample contains 100,000 to 150,000 clones, around 80% of which appear only once. Germline V gives CDR1 KGHSH, CDR2 LQKENI. Trimming removed 4 bases at V and 1 base at J, with 7 bases between. The CDR3 contains 13 residues. This chain uses TRBV18 with TRBJ2-5, with D possibly matching TRBD1 (6 bases). This clonotype was sampled from an elderly man with active or convalescent COVID-19. Source material: peripheral blood. The CDR3 DNA reads as TGTGCCAGCTCACAGGGGGTCCAAGAGACCCAGTACTTC. Its translation: CASSQGVQETQYF.